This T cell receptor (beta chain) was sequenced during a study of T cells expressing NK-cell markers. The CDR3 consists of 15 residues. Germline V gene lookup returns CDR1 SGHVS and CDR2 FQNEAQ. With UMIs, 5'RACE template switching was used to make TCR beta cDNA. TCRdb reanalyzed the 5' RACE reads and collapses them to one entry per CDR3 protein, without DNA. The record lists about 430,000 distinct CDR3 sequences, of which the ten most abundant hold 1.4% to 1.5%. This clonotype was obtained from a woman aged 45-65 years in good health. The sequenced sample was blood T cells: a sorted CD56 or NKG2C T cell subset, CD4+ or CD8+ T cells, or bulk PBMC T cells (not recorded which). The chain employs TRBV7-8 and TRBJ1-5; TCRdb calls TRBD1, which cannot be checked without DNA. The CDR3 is CASSVGWGGNQPQHF.